The clone carrying this TCR beta chain was counted once. Its cognate antigen is unknown. The sample originates from a study of cytomegalovirus exposure and HLA in healthy donors. The study's findings and limits: A missense variant in DCLRE1C was later tied to TCR beta V- and J-gene trimming. Sequencing had likely introduced a cluster of highly shared sequence variants as an artifact. Most TCR sequences showed up rarely, but some public TCRs showed up in many donors.

The germline V gene has CDR1 SSHAT and CDR2 FNYEAQ (reference sequence). V lost 6 bases to trimming and J lost 5 bases, with 19 bases between them. The CDR3 is 15 amino acids. The PCR made use of 60 Vbeta and 13 Jbeta primers. Assay: immunoSEQ multiplex PCR; the TCRdb copy retains only in-frame clones and omits some. The repertoire includes some 150,000 clones, about 75% of them detected once, and 4% to 5.5% sits in the top ten. The specimen was PBMCs. The chain recombines TRBV7-7 with TRBJ2-5; a weak D match, TRBD1 (7 bases). The source is a man in his fifties or sixties in good health and CMV-seronegative. The CDR3 sequence: CASSVARGRGETQYF. Written as DNA, the CDR3 is TGTGCCAGCAGTGTTGCTAGGGGGCGGGGCGAGACCCAGTACTTC.